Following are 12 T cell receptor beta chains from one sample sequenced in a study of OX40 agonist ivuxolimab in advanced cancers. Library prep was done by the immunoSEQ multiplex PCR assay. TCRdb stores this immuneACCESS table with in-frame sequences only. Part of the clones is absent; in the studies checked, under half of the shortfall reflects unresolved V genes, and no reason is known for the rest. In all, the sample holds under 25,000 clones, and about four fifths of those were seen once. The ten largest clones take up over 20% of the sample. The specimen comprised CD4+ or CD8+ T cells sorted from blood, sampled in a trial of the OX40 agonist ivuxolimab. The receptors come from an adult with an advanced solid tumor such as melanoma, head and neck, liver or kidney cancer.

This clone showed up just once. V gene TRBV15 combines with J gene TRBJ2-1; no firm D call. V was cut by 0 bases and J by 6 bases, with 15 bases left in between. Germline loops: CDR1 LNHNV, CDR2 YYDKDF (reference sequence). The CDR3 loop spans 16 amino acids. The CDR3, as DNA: TGTGCCACCAGCAGAGAAAGTACACCGCCAGTCAATGAGCAGTTCTTC. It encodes CATSRESTPPVNEQFF. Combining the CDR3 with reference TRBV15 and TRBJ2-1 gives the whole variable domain DAMVIQNPRYQVTQFGKPVTLSCSQTLNHNVMYWYQQKSSQAPKLLFHYYDKDFNNEADTPDNFQSRRPNTSFCFLDIRSPGLGDTAMYLCATSRESTPPVNEQFFGPGTRLTVL.

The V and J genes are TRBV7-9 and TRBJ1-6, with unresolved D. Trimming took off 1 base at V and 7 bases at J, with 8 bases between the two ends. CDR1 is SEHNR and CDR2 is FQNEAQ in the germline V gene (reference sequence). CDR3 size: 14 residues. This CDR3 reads CASSLGPGNSPLHF. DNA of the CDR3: TGTGCCAGCAGCTTAGGCCCGGGGAATTCACCCCTCCACTTT.

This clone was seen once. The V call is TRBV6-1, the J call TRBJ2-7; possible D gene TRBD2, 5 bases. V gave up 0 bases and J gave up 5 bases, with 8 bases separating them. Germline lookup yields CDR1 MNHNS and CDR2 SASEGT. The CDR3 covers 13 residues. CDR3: CASSEAEAHEQYF. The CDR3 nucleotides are TGTGCCAGCAGTGAAGCGGAGGCGCACGAGCAGTACTTC.

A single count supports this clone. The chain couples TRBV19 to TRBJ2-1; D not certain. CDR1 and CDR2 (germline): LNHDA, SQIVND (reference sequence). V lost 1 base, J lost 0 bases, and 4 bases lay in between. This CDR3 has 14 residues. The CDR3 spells CASSIGPSYNEQFF. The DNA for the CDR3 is TGTGCCAGTAGTATAGGCCCCTCCTACAATGAGCAGTTCTTC.

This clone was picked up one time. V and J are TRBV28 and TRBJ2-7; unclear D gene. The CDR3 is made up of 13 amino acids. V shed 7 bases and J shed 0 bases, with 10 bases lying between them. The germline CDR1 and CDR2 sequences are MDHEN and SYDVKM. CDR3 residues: CASTLAISYEQYF. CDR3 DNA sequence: TGTGCCAGCACGCTGGCCATCTCCTACGAGCAGTACTTC.

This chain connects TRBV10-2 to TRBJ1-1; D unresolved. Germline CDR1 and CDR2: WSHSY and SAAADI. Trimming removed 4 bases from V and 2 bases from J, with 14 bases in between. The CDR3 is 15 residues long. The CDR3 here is CASSGSWQANTEAFF. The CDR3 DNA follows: TGCGCCAGCAGTGGATCTTGGCAGGCAAACACTGAAGCTTTCTTT.

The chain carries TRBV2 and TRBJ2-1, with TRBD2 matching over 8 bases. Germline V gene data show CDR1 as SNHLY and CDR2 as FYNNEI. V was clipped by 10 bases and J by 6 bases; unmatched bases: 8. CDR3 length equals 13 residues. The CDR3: CAIPLAEPNEQFF. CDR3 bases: TGTGCCATCCCACTAGCGGAACCCAATGAGCAGTTCTTC.

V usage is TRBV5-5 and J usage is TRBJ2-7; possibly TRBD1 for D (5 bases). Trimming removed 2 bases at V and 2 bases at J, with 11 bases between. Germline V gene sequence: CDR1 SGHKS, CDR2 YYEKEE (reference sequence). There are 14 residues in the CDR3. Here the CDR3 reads CASSFSRQPYEQYF. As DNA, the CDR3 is TGTGCCAGCAGCTTCTCTCGACAGCCCTACGAGCAGTACTTC.

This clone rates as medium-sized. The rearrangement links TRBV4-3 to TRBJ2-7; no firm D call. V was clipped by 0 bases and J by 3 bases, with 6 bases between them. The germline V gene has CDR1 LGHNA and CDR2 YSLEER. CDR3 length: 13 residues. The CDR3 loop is CASSQDGSYEQYF. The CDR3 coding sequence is TGCGCCAGCAGCCAAGATGGTAGCTACGAGCAGTACTTC.

The CDR3 reads CASSYSTVLNTEAFF. In nucleotides, the CDR3 is TGTGCCAGCAGTTACTCTACAGTGCTGAACACTGAAGCTTTCTTT. The genes are TRBV6-5 and TRBJ1-1, with D uncertain. Germline V gene sequence: CDR1 MNHEY, CDR2 SVGAGI. V lost 0 bases and J lost 0, with 8 bases in between. The CDR3 totals 15 residues.

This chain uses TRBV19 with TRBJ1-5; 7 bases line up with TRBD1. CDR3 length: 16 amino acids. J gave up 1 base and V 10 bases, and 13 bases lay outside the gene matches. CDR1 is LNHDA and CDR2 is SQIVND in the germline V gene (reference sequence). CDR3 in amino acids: CATLGQASFSNQPQHF. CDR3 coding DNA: TGTGCCACCCTAGGACAGGCGAGTTTCAGCAATCAGCCCCAGCATTTT.

The CDR3 DNA is TGTGCCACCAGCAATGGACAGGGGAACACTGAAGCTTTCTTT. Translated: CATSNGQGNTEAFF. The chain combines TRBV15 with TRBJ1-1, with 8 bases identical to TRBD1. This CDR3 comprises 14 residues. Per the germline V gene, CDR1 is LNHNV and CDR2 is YYDKDF (reference sequence). The V segment lost 4 bases and the J segment 1 base; nucleotides outside the gene matches: 2.